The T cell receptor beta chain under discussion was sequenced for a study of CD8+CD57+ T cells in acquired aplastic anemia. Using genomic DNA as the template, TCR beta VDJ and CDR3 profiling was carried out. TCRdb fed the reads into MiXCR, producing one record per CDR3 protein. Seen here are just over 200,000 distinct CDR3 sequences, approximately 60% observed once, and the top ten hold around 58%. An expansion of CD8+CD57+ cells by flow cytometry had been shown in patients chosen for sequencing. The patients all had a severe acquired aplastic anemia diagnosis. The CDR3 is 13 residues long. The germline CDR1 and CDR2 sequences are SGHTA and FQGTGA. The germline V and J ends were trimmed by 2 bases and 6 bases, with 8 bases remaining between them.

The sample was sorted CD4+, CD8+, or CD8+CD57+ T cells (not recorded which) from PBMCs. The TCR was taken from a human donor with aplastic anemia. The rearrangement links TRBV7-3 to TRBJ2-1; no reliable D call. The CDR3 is CASSLGQTNEQFF. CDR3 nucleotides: TGTGCCAGCAGCTTAGGCCAGACCAATGAGCAGTTCTTC.